This is a list of T cell receptor beta chains from one sample in a study of PD-L1 blockade in urothelial cancer. Only in-frame clones appear in the TCRdb table, and some are missing; sequencing was by immunoSEQ multiplex PCR. In the table there are about 79,000 clones, about 90% of which are singletons. The specimen was PBMCs, collected around atezolizumab (anti-PD-L1) treatment. The receptors shown here come from a man aged 55 to 69 with urothelial cancer. The CDR3 runs from the conserved cysteine through the conserved F or W. The order of the fields is V gene, clone size, J gene, D gene, CDR3 protein, CDR3 DNA. D genes are given only for firm matches. A row's size may be missing; if present it is once, few, many or a size class.

TRBV30	-	TRBJ2-5	-	CAWSVGLQQETQYF	TGTGCCTGGAGTGTTGGGCTCCAGCAAGAGACCCAGTACTTC
TRBV11-3	-	TRBJ1-5	-	CASSLPGLLTPNQPQHF	TGTGCCAGCAGCCTTCCTGGACTCCTAACCCCCAATCAGCCCCAGCATTTT
TRBV19	-	TRBJ1-2	-	CASSISTGTYTF	TGTGCCAGTAGTATCTCGACAGGTACCTACACCTTC
TRBV9	-	TRBJ2-2	-	CASSITGNSGELFF	TGTGCCAGCAGCATTACAGGGAATTCCGGGGAGCTGTTTTTT
TRBV11-3	few	TRBJ2-2	TRBD1	CASSPGTVSGELFF	TGTGCCAGCAGCCCCGGGACAGTGTCCGGGGAGCTGTTTTTT
TRBV7-9	-	TRBJ2-7	-	CASSSDSEMKVEQYF	TGTGCCAGCAGCTCGGACAGCGAGATGAAGGTCGAGCAGTACTTC
TRBV7-2	-	TRBJ2-1	TRBD2	CASSPTSGESNEQFF	TGTGCCAGCAGCCCGACTAGCGGGGAATCCAATGAGCAGTTCTTC
TRBV7-2	-	TRBJ2-6	-	CASSLAHGGANVLTF	TGTGCCAGCAGCTTAGCCCACGGTGGGGCCAACGTCCTGACTTTC
TRBV2	-	TRBJ2-3	TRBD2	CASSEGLAYTQYF	TGTGCCAGCAGTGAAGGACTAGCCTATACGCAGTATTTT
TRBV11-3	-	TRBJ1-3	TRBD1	CASDRGSYSGNTIYF	TGTGCCAGCGACAGGGGCTCTTACTCTGGAAACACCATATATTTT
TRBV11-1	few	TRBJ1-6	-	CASSLTGSPLHF	TGTGCCAGCAGCTTAACGGGTTCACCCCTCCACTTT
TRBV30	-	TRBJ1-5	TRBD1	CAWSLTTGVHQPQHF	TGTGCCTGGAGCCTTACGACAGGGGTACATCAGCCCCAGCATTTT
TRBV10-1	-	TRBJ2-2	-	CASSSGYRTGELFF	TGCGCCAGCAGCTCGGGATACCGTACCGGGGAGCTGTTTTTT
TRBV10-3	-	TRBJ1-4	-	CAITQDTANVSLLFF	TGTGCCATCACCCAGGACACAGCAAATGTGAGTCTACTGTTTTTT
TRBV9	-	TRBJ2-1	TRBD2	CASSAPRGSYNEQFF	TGTGCCAGCAGCGCCCCGCGGGGGTCCTACAATGAGCAGTTCTTC
TRBV2	-	TRBJ2-3	-	CASSVRGDTQYF	TGTGCCAGCAGTGTTCGGGGGGATACGCAGTATTTT
TRBV27	-	TRBJ2-4	TRBD1	CASTDRGTNIQYF	TGTGCCAGCACGGACAGGGGGACAAACATTCAGTACTTC
TRBV7-2	once	TRBJ2-1	-	CASSSTGVNEQFF	TGTGCCAGCAGCTCTACAGGTGTAAATGAGCAGTTCTTC